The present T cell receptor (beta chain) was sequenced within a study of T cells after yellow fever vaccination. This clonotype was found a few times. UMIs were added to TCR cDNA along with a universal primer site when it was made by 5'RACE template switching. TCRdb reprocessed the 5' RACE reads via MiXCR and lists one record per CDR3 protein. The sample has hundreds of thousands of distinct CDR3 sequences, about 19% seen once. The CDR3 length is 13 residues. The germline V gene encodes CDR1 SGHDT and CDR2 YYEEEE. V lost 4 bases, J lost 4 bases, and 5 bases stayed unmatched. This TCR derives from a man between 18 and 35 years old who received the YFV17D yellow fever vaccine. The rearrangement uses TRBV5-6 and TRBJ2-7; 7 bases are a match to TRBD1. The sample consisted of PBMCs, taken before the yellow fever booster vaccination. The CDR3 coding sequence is TGTGCCAGCAGCGGGACAGCAAAATACGAGCAGTACTTC. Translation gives CASSGTAKYEQYF. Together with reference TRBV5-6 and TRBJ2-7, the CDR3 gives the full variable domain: DAGVTQSPTHLIKTRGQQVTLRCSPKSGHDTVSWYQQALGQGPQFIFQYYEEEERQRGNFPDRFSGHQFPNYSSELNVNALLLGDSALYLCASSGTAKYEQYFGPGTRLTVT.